These T cell receptor beta chains were read from a single sample in a study of CD8+CD57+ T cells in acquired aplastic anemia. Each CDR3 protein is one row after TCRdb ran MiXCR on the reads. The table includes approximately 98,000 distinct CDR3 sequences, around 50% detected once. The sample consisted of sorted CD4+, CD8+, or CD8+CD57+ T cells (not recorded which) from PBMCs. These receptors came from a human donor in good health, serving as a control. CDR3s include the opening cysteine and the closing phenylalanine or tryptophan. The listing skips clone size in some rows; elsewhere it reads once, few, many or a size class.

j_gene	v_gene	abundance	CDR3aa
TRBJ2-7	TRBV6-5	many	CASSSGTSGGYEQYF
TRBJ1-1	TRBV7-3	many	CASSSGQGGAEAFF
TRBJ2-7	TRBV12-3/TRBV12-4	NA	CASSMGLFLYEQYF
TRBJ1-6	TRBV19	few	CASSIGNVGDSPLHF
TRBJ2-7	TRBV4-3	many	CASSTGGGFNEQYF
TRBJ1-1	TRBV25-1	few	CASSGGVAFF
TRBJ2-2	TRBV9	many	CASSSPGTQNTGELFF
TRBJ1-1	TRBV10-3	NA	CAISYSANTEAFF
TRBJ2-7	TRBV19	NA	CASPDGGSCEQYF
TRBJ1-1	TRBV12-3/TRBV12-4	NA	CASRQDRGRTEAFF
TRBJ2-1	TRBV7-8	NA	CASRPQYNEQFF